Below, one TCR beta chain is given with its context. The antigen remains undetermined. The data originate from a study of cytomegalovirus exposure and HLA in healthy donors. Trimming took 0 bases from V and 7 from J, leaving 12 bases between them. This CDR3 has 15 residues. Per germline, CDR1 MNHEY and CDR2 SVGAGI. Whole-study results and caveats: A likely sequencing artifact accounted for one observed cluster of highly shared sequence variants. 87-base-pair reads could not separate some V segments, including TRBV6-2 and TRBV6-3. Later analysis indicated greater clonal expansion among HLA-associated TCR beta chains than among equally common other chains.

The PCR employed 60 Vbeta primers together with 13 Jbeta primers. The data were produced by immunoSEQ multiplex PCR, yet TCRdb's version contains in-frame clones alone and is incomplete. The repertoire holds 140,000 or so clones, with 72% as singletons. Sequenced input: PBMCs. The J gene is TRBJ1-4, the V gene TRBV6-5; tentatively, D is TRBD1 (5 bases). This TCR came from a man aged 40-50 years in good health and CMV-seronegative. This chain's CDR3 is CASSYSGGATEKLFF. The CDR3, as DNA: TGTGCCAGCAGTTACTCCGGGGGTGCCACTGAAAAACTGTTTTTT.